Below are 9 T cell receptor beta chains sequenced from a single sample in a study of response to subunit inactivated influenza vaccine. TCRdb recomputed calls from the RT-PCR reads with MiXCR, one row per CDR3 protein. The sample has 500,000 to 600,000 distinct CDR3 sequences; 7.6% are singletons. The sequencing used PBMCs from blood, collected roughly 24 months after vaccination. The source of these receptors is a man aged 50 to 75 who received an inactivated influenza vaccine.

CDR3 sequence: CASSVGLAGGLDEQYF. CDR3 nucleotide sequence: TGCGCCAGCAGCGTGGGACTAGCGGGAGGGCTTGACGAGCAGTACTTC. The rearrangement uses TRBV5-1 and TRBJ2-7; 16 bases are a match to TRBD2. The germline gives CDR1 SGHRS, CDR2 YFSETQ. This CDR3 spans 16 amino acids. After removal of 4 bases from V and 5 bases from J, the junction contained 6 bases not matched to a gene.

The J gene is TRBJ2-5, the V gene TRBV29-1, with 8 bases lining up with TRBD1. The CDR3 has 15 amino acids. J was trimmed by 4 bases and V by 0 bases; bases with no gene match: 7. Germline values: CDR1 SQVTM, CDR2 ANQGSEA. The DNA for the CDR3 is TGCAGCGTTGAAGAGGGCAGGGGGCGCTTAGAGACCCAGTACTTC. Amino acid sequence: CSVEEGRGRLETQYF.

The gene calls are TRBV4-2 and TRBJ2-1, with 8 bases that match TRBD2. V trimming: 0 bases; J trimming: 8 bases; junction bases outside the gene matches: 12. CDR3 length equals 17 residues. CDR1 LGHNA and CDR2 YNFKEQ come from the germline V gene. CDR3: CASSQDLRGGPRDEQFF. The CDR3 DNA follows: TGTGCCAGCAGCCAAGATTTACGGGGGGGCCCTCGGGATGAGCAGTTCTTC.

This clonotype has ten or more counts. V is TRBV20-1 and J is TRBJ2-2; 8 bases align to TRBD2. This CDR3 region has 14 residues. Trimming at V came to 1 base and at J to 6 bases, leaving 4 bases not matched to a gene. Germline V gene data show CDR1 as DFQATT and CDR2 as SNEGSKA (reference sequence). The CDR3 spells CSARAGGPSGELFF. DNA for the CDR3: TGCAGTGCTAGAGCGGGAGGGCCTTCCGGGGAGCTGTTTTTT.

The V and J genes are TRBV4-1 and TRBJ1-2; D is possibly TRBD1 (5 bases). V was shortened by 0 bases and J by 7 bases, with 15 bases between the two germline ends. This CDR3 region has 15 residues. Germline V lookup: CDR1 MGHRA, CDR2 YSYEKL. CDR3 nucleotide sequence: TGCGCCAGCAGCCAAGACAGGACTGACAGATTTGGCTACACCTTC. It encodes CASSQDRTDRFGYTF.

There are many counts of this clonotype. The gene calls are TRBV3-1 and TRBJ2-7, with unresolved D. This CDR3 has 14 residues. The V and J ends lost 1 base and 3 bases respectively, with 10 bases between them. Germline CDR1 LGHDT, CDR2 YNNKEL (reference sequence). The chain's CDR3 is CASSQVGSRYEQYF. The CDR3, as DNA: TGTGCCAGCAGCCAAGTAGGAAGTCGCTACGAGCAGTACTTC.

This clonotype was counted between two and nine times. The rearrangement uses TRBV20-1 and TRBJ2-3, with unresolved D. This CDR3 spans 9 amino acids. The germline gives CDR1 DFQATT, CDR2 SNEGSKA (reference sequence). CDR3 nucleotide sequence: TGCACCGCATCAGATACGCAGTATTTT. Its translation is CTASDTQYF.

This clonotype came up a few times. This chain joins TRBV20-1 and TRBJ2-7; perhaps TRBD2 as D (6 bases). V was cut by 3 bases and J by 6 bases, with 24 bases left in between. CDR1 is DFQATT, CDR2 SNEGSKA, per germline (reference sequence). The CDR3 runs 16 residues. In DNA, the CDR3 is TGCAGTGCTAGGTCTCTCTGGGGGGAGCAAGCGTTCGAGCAGTACTTC. Protein sequence: CSARSLWGEQAFEQYF.

This clonotype was counted many times. The gene calls are TRBV20-1 and TRBJ2-3; D may be TRBD2 (6 bases). The V gene's germline CDR1 is DFQATT and CDR2 SNEGSKA (reference sequence). Trimming shortened V by 1 base and J by 1 base, and 9 bases separated the two germline ends. This CDR3 spans 14 amino acids. CDR3 loop: CSARAGSRTDTQYF. DNA of the CDR3: TGCAGTGCTAGAGCCGGGAGCCGCACAGATACGCAGTATTTT.